A selection of T cell receptor beta chains follows, all from one sample in a study of memory CD4+ T cells and cytomegalovirus serostatus. Some clones are missing from TCRdb's copy, which holds only in-frame ones; the method was immunoSEQ multiplex PCR. The sample consists of 60,000 to 75,000 clones, around 82% of them appearing once. The sample taken for sequencing was memory CD4+ T cells from blood. These receptors all stem from an adult in good health and CMV-seronegative. Some clones in this sample may be carry-over from other donors' samples. The CDR3 runs from the conserved cysteine through the conserved F or W. A D gene is named only where the DNA matches it firmly. Size is omitted from some rows. Given values are once, few, many or a class for expanded clones.

clone_size | j_call | d_call | v_call | cdr3_length | cdr3_nt | cdr3_aa
. | TRBJ1-5 | . | TRBV7-2 | 13 | TGTGCCAGCAGCTTAATTGACAATCAGCCCCAGCATTTT | CASSLIDNQPQHF
. | TRBJ1-2 | TRBD1 | TRBV27 | 13 | TGTGCCAGCAGCTCCTGGGACAGACGAGGCTACACCTTC | CASSSWDRRGYTF
once | TRBJ2-2 | . | TRBV4-1 | 15 | TGCGCCAGCAGCCAAGGGGTTTCGGACACCGGGGAGCTGTTTTTT | CASSQGVSDTGELFF
. | TRBJ1-1 | . | TRBV7-3 | 14 | TGTGCCAGCAGCTTAACCGGAGGGAACACTGAAGCTTTCTTT | CASSLTGGNTEAFF
. | TRBJ2-3 | . | TRBV5-1 | 14 | TGCGCCAGCAGCTTGGCACCCCCCACAGATACGCAGTATTTT | CASSLAPPTDTQYF
. | TRBJ2-3 | . | TRBV28 | 14 | TGTGCCAGCAGGCAAGGGACTAGCACAGATACGCAGTATTTT | CASRQGTSTDTQYF
. | TRBJ1-2 | . | TRBV6-5 | 15 | TGTGCCAGCAGTTACTCAACGTTTGAAGACTATGGCTACACCTTC | CASSYSTFEDYGYTF
. | TRBJ1-4 | . | TRBV5-4 | 14 | TGTGCCAGCCACGGGGCACCCCCGGATGAAAAACTGTTTTTT | CASHGAPPDEKLFF
. | TRBJ2-3 | TRBD2 | TRBV30 | 13 | TGTGCCTGGACGGGGGGAGTGGGAGATACGCAGTATTTT | CAWTGGVGDTQYF
. | TRBJ2-7 | . | TRBV18 | 12 | TGTGCCAGCTCACCTAGCGACTACGAGCAGTACTTC | CASSPSDYEQYF
. | TRBJ2-5 | . | TRBV6-1 | 13 | TGTGCCAGCAGTGACAACCGACCGGAGACCCAGTACTTC | CASSDNRPETQYF
. | TRBJ1-3 | TRBD1 | TRBV6-5 | 14 | TGTGCCAGCAGTTCACCCGGACAGGCTAACACCATATATTTT | CASSSPGQANTIYF
. | TRBJ2-6 | . | TRBV5-1 | 19 | TGCGCCAGCAAGGAAGGAGGGGAATACAGGGGCTCTGGGGCCAACGTCCTGACTTTC | CASKEGGEYRGSGANVLTF
. | TRBJ2-7 | . | TRBV20-1 | 11 | TGCAGTTCCACCTCGGCCGTCGAGCAGTACTTC | CSSTSAVEQYF
. | TRBJ2-7 | TRBD2 | TRBV30 | 14 | TGTGCCTGGAGCACGACTAGCGGGAGAACCGAGCAGTACTTC | CAWSTTSGRTEQYF
. | TRBJ2-7 | TRBD2 | TRBV4-3 | 16 | TGCGCCAGCAGCCAAGCGACTAGCGGGGGCTCCTACGAGCAGTACTTC | CASSQATSGGSYEQYF
few | TRBJ1-3 | . | TRBV20-1 | 11 | TGCAGTGCTGTATTTCGAAACACCATATATTTT | CSAVFRNTIYF
. | TRBJ2-1 | TRBD2 | TRBV9 | 14 | TGTGCCAGCAGCGTTAGCGGGAGCTACAATGAGCAGTTCTTC | CASSVSGSYNEQFF
. | TRBJ2-1 | TRBD1 | TRBV5-1 | 16 | TGCGCCAGCAGCTTGGACCTAACAGGGGGTCGGAATGAGCAGTTCTTC | CASSLDLTGGRNEQFF
. | TRBJ1-1 | . | TRBV7-2 | 14 | TGTGCCAGCAAAGGAGGGGGGGGGAACACTGAAGCTTTCTTT | CASKGGGGNTEAFF
once | TRBJ1-1 | . | TRBV5-6 | 14 | TGTGCCAGCAGCTCCCCTACAGGGAACACTGAAGCTTTCTTT | CASSSPTGNTEAFF
. | TRBJ1-1 | TRBD1 | TRBV30 | 19 | TGTGCCTGGAGCAAACTAAATCTCAAAACGCTCCGCCCGGGACAGAAAGCTTTCTTT | CAWSKLNLKTLRPGQKAFF
. | TRBJ1-6 | . | TRBV7-9 | 12 | TGTGCCAGCAGCCAAGAGGGACGTACCCTCCACTTT | CASSQEGRTLHF
. | TRBJ2-7 | TRBD1 | TRBV7-3 | 15 | TGTGCCAGCAGTCTCTACGGGACAGGGCCCTACGAGCAGTACTTC | CASSLYGTGPYEQYF
. | TRBJ1-5 | TRBD1 | TRBV6-5 | 13 | TGTGCCAGCAGTTTACAGGGGGCTCAGCCCCAGCATTTT | CASSLQGAQPQHF
. | TRBJ2-2 | . | TRBV4-1 | 15 | TGCGCCAGCAGCCAAAGGTCCGGGGCGACCGGGGAGCTGTTTTTT | CASSQRSGATGELFF
. | TRBJ1-5 | . | TRBV6-4 | 14 | TGTGCCAGCAGTGACTCCGGGGGGGATCAGCCCCAGCATTTT | CASSDSGGDQPQHF
. | TRBJ2-7 | . | TRBV5-1 | 15 | TGCGCCAGCAGCTTAATAGCTGGGGGGAGCTACGAGCAGTACTTC | CASSLIAGGSYEQYF
. | TRBJ2-6 | . | TRBV7-3 | 15 | TGTGCCAGCGGCCCCGGGAGCGTTGGGGCCAACGTCCTGACTTTC | CASGPGSVGANVLTF
. | TRBJ2-5 | TRBD2 | TRBV30 | 15 | TGTGCCTGGAGTGGCACTAGCGCGGGCCTTGAGACCCAGTACTTC | CAWSGTSAGLETQYF
once | TRBJ2-5 | . | TRBV29-1 | 11 | TGCAGCGTACGGGGTCCAGAGACCCAGTACTTC | CSVRGPETQYF
. | TRBJ2-7 | . | TRBV18 | 15 | TGTGCCAGCTCACCACCTGCAGGGGCTGCCTACGAGCAGTACTTC | CASSPPAGAAYEQYF
once | TRBJ2-7 | . | TRBV10-3 | 14 | TGTGCCATCAGTGTCCACACATACTCCTACGAGCAGTACTTC | CAISVHTYSYEQYF
. | TRBJ2-3 | . | TRBV18 | 12 | TGTGCCAGCTCACCCGGCACAGATACGCAGTATTTT | CASSPGTDTQYF
. | TRBJ1-1 | . | TRBV5-1 | 12 | TGCGCCAGCAGCCTGGGGGCAACTGAAGCTTTCTTT | CASSLGATEAFF
. | TRBJ2-3 | TRBD1 | TRBV4-3 | 14 | TGCGCCAGCAGCGCCGGACAGGGGGCAGATACGCAGTATTTT | CASSAGQGADTQYF
. | TRBJ2-1 | . | TRBV4-3 | 13 | TGCGCCAGCAGCCAAGATCGGCACGAGATGGAGTTCTTC | CASSQDRHEMEFF
. | TRBJ1-2 | . | TRBV9 | 13 | TGTGCCAGCAGCGGCAGGAATGACTATGGCTACACCTTC | CASSGRNDYGYTF
. | TRBJ2-1 | TRBD1 | TRBV11-2 | 15 | TGTGCCAGCAGCCCCTTGGGGACAGCCTACAATGAGCAGTTCTTC | CASSPLGTAYNEQFF
. | TRBJ2-1 | TRBD2 | TRBV5-4 | 15 | TGTGCCAGCAGCTTTAAACTAGCGGGATACAATGAGCAGTTCTTC | CASSFKLAGYNEQFF
. | TRBJ2-7 | . | TRBV5-1 | 13 | TGCGCCAGTCGAAGGGGGGTTGGTTACGAGCAGTACTTC | CASRRGVGYEQYF
. | TRBJ2-3 | TRBD2 | TRBV5-6 | 17 | TGTGCCAGCAGCCGTCCAGAGGGGTACGGGGGGTCAGATACGCAGTATTTT | CASSRPEGYGGSDTQYF